This TCR beta chain was identified during a study of T cells expressing NK-cell markers. Concerning this clonotype itself: Its antigen is unknown.

TCRdb reanalyzed the 5' RACE reads and collapses them to one entry per CDR3 protein, without DNA. This sample's table reports about 150,000 distinct CDR3 sequences. Study results and limitations: In roughly six donors, dominant NKG2C+ clonotypes were about 1.0-7.5% of CD8+ T cells.

Germline loops: CDR1 SQVTM, CDR2 ANQGSEA. The CDR3 totals 15 residues. The specimen was blood T cells: a sorted CD56 or NKG2C T cell subset, CD4+ or CD8+ T cells, or bulk PBMC T cells (not recorded which). The clonotype comes from a woman aged 45 to 65 in good health. The V gene is TRBV29-1, the J gene TRBJ2-1; lacking DNA, the TRBD2 call made by TCRdb goes unchecked. CDR3 residues: CSVAPGRATRNEQFF.